The clone carrying this T cell receptor beta chain was seen at least ten times. This record belongs to a study of T cell repertoires in cytomegalovirus infection. TCRdb redid the calling of the reads with MiXCR, one entry per CDR3 protein. Of under 350,000 distinct CDR3 sequences listed, approximately 9.5% are singletons. The sequence derives from a human donor in good health (CMV status not recorded). Some clones in this sample may be carry-over from other donors' samples. The sequencing input was PBMCs.

CDR3 residues: CASSWLSGTSGGNVYEQYF. Written as DNA, the CDR3 is TGTGCCAGCAGTTGGCTCTCCGGGACTAGCGGGGGTAACGTCTACGAGCAGTACTTC. The chain recombines TRBV7-2 with TRBJ2-7, with 14 bases fitting TRBD2. This CDR3 is 19 amino acids long. Germline CDR1 SGHTA, CDR2 FQGNSA. V trimming: 6 bases; J trimming: 3 bases; junction bases outside the gene matches: 16.